This T cell receptor (beta chain) was profiled in a study of cytomegalovirus exposure and HLA in healthy donors. General study points: For cytomegalovirus status, the classifier reportedly gave diagnoses with high specificity and sensitivity. A few CMV-associated chains were confirmed in vitro to be specific for CMV antigens.

PCR primers comprised 60 Vbeta and 13 Jbeta primers. Profiling relied on immunoSEQ multiplex PCR, and the TCRdb table lists in-frame clones only, not all of them. The data contain approximately 130,000 clones, 75% to 90% of them singletons. The CDR3 runs to 14 residues. Germline CDR1 and CDR2: SGHTA and FQGNSA. Trimming cost V 2 bases and J 4 bases, with 9 bases left between them. In the case of this clone: No antigen is known for it.

The clonotype originates from a man aged 35 to 55 in good health and CMV-seronegative. The sample comprised PBMCs. The chain uses TRBV7-2 and TRBJ1-3; no definite D call. CDR3 sequence (DNA): TGTGCCAGCAGCTTAATGGGAGCCGGAAACACCATATATTTT. As protein: CASSLMGAGNTIYF.